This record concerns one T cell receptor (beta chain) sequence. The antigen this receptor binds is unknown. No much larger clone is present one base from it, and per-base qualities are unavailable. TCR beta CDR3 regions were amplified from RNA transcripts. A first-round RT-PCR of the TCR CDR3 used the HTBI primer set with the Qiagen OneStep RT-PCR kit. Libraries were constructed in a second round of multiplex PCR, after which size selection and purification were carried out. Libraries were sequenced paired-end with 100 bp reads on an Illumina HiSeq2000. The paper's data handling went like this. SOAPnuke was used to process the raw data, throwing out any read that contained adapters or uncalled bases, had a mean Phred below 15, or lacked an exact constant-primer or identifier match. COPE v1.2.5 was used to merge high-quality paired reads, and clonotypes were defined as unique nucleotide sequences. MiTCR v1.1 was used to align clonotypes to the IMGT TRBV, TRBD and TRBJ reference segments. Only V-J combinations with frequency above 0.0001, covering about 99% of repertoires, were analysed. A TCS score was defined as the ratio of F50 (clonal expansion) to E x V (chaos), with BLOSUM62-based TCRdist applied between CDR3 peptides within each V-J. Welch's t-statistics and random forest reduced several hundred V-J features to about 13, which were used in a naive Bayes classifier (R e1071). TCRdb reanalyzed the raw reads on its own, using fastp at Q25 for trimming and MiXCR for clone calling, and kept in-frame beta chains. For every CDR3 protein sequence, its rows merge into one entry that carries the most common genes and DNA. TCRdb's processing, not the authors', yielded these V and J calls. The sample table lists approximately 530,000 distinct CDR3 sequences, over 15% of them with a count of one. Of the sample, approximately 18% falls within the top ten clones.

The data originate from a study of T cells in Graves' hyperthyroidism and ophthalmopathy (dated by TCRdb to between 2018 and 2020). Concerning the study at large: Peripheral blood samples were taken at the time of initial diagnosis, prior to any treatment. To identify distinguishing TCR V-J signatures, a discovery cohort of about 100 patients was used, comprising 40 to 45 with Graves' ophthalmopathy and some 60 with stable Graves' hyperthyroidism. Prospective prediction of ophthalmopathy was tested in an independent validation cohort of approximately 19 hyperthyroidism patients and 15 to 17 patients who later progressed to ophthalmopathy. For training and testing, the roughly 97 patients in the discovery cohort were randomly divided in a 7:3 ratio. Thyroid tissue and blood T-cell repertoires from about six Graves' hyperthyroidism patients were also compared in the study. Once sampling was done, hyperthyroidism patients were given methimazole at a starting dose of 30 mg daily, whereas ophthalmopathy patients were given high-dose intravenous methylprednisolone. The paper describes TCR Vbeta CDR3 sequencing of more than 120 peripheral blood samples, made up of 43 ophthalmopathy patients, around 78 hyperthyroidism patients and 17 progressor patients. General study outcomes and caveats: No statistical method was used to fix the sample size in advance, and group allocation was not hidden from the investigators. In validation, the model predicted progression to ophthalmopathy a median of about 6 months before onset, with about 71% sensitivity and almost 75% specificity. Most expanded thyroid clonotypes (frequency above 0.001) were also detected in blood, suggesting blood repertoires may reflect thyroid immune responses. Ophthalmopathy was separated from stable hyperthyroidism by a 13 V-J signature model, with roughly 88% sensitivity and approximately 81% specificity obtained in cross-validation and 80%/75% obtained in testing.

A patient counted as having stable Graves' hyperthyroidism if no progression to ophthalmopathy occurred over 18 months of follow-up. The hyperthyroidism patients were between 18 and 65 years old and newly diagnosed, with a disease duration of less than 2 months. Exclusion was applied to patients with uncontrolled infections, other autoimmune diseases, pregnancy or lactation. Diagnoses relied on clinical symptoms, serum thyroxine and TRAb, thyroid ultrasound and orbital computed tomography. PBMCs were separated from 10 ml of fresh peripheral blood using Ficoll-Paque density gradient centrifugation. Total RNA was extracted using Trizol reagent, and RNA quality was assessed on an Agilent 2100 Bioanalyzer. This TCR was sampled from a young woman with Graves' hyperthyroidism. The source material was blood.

The sequenced DNA is TGTGCCAGCAGCTTAAGGGGGCGCACTGAAGCTTTCTTT. It translates to CASSLRGRTEAFF. The chain couples TRBV5-4 to TRBJ1-1; 7 nucleotides in the junction match TRBD1. Sequences SGHNT (CDR1) and YYREEE (CDR2) are obtained from the germline V gene (reference sequence). Trimming leaves V shorter by 2 bases and J shorter by 4 bases, with the junction holding 2 bases beyond the gene matches. Reading from cysteine to phenylalanine, the CDR3 counts 13 amino acids. Of the read, only the CDR3 DNA is kept; its 39 bases are in frame from base 1.